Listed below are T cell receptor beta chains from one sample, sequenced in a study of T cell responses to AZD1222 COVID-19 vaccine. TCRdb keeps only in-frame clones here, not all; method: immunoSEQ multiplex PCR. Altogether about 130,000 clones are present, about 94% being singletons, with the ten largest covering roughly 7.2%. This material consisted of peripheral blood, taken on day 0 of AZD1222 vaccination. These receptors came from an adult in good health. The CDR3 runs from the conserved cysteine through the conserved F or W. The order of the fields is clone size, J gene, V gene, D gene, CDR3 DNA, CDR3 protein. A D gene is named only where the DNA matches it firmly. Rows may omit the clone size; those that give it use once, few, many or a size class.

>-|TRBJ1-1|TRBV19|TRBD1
TGTGCCAGTAGTATAAGAGGGGCGGGGGCAGGGGGGAGGAACACTGAAGCTTTCTTT
CASSIRGAGAGGRNTEAFF
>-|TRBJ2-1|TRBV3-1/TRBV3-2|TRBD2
TGTGCCAGCAGCCAAATCACTAGCGGGAGCTCCTACAATGAGCAGTTCTTC
CASSQITSGSSYNEQFF
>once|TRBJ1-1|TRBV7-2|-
TGTGCCAGCAGCTTCCGACAGTCCCGTCAGGTGAACACTGAAGCTTTCTTT
CASSFRQSRQVNTEAFF
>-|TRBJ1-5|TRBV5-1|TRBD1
TGCGCCAGCAGCTTGGCGGGCAGGGGGCGAGGACAGCCCCAGCATTTT
CASSLAGRGRGQPQHF
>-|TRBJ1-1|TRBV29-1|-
TGCAGCGTTGATCCGAACACTGAAGCTTTCTTT
CSVDPNTEAFF
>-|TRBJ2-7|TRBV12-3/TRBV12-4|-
TGTGCCAGCAGGGATCACAGCTACGAGCAGTACTTC
CASRDHSYEQYF
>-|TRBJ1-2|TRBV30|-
TGTGCCTGGGGGGGAGGGACATACACCTTC
CAWGGGTYTF
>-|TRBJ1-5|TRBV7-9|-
TGTGCCAGCAGCTTAGCAGGGGGTACGAATCAGCCCCAGCATTTT
CASSLAGGTNQPQHF
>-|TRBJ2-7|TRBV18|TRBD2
TGTGCCAGCTCACCGGCAGGGAGCGGGAGGCTCTTCGAGCAGTACTTC
CASSPAGSGRLFEQYF
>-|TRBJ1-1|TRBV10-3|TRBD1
TGTGCCAACAACCTGGAACAGGGGGCCGGAAACACTGAAGCTTTCTTT
CANNLEQGAGNTEAFF